This TCR beta chain comes out of a study of blood T cell repertoires in COVID-19. On the study more broadly: Samples representing acute and convalescent COVID-19 were sourced from the United States, Italy and Spain.

TCRdb's table, derived via immunoSEQ multiplex PCR, lists solely in-frame clones and lacks some. The sample records some 250,000 clones, about 84% being singletons. This clone appeared a single time. This CDR3 has 15 amino acids. V was clipped by 10 bases and J by 2 bases; unmatched bases: 9. Germline V gene data show CDR1 as LNHDA and CDR2 as SQIVND (reference sequence). The chain combines TRBV19 with TRBJ1-3; TRBD1 agrees at 9 bases. Sequencing was performed on peripheral blood. The TCR comes from a woman of 80 years or more with acute or convalescent COVID-19. In DNA, the CDR3 is TGTGCCACCCGTCCGGGACAGGGTCCTGGAAACACCATATATTTT. Encoded protein: CATRPGQGPGNTIYF.